Listed below are T cell receptor beta chains from one sample, sequenced in a study of CD8+CD57+ T cells in acquired aplastic anemia. TCRdb reprocessed the reads with MiXCR, giving one entry per CDR3 protein. The sample has approximately 200,000 distinct CDR3 sequences, 64% seen once; the top ten hold around 45%. Sequenced sample: sorted CD4+, CD8+, or CD8+CD57+ T cells (not recorded which) from PBMCs. These receptors were collected from a human donor with severe aplastic anemia or a healthy control (not recorded which). CDR3s include the opening cysteine and the closing phenylalanine or tryptophan. A D gene is named only where the DNA matches it firmly. The listing skips clone size in some rows; elsewhere it reads once, few, many or a size class.

TRBV7-3	TRBJ2-7	TRBD1	few	TGTGCCAGCAGCCAACACTTGACAGGGGACCGCTCCTACGAGCAGTACTTC	CASSQHLTGDRSYEQYF
TRBV7-2	TRBJ1-1	NA	NA	TGTGCCAGCAGCCAACTTACCCCAACGGTGAACACTGAAGCTTTCTTT	CASSQLTPTVNTEAFF
TRBV6-1	TRBJ1-1	NA	NA	TGTGCCAGCAGTGAAGCCTCGGGCACTGAAGCTTTCTTT	CASSEASGTEAFF
TRBV28	TRBJ2-5	NA	many	TGTGCCAGCAGTTTTCAGTCGGAGACCCAGTACTTC	CASSFQSETQYF
TRBV2	TRBJ1-1	TRBD1	NA	TGTGCCAGTCAGGGGGCGATGAACACTGAAGCTTTCTTT	CASQGAMNTEAFF
TRBV9	TRBJ2-7	NA	NA	TGTGCCAGCAGCCTCTCTAGCGCCGAGCAGTACTTC	CASSLSSAEQYF
TRBV24-1	TRBJ2-3	NA	NA	TGTGCCACCAGTGCTACCCAGGGGGGCGCAGATACGCAGTATTTT	CATSATQGGADTQYF
TRBV4-1	TRBJ2-5	NA	NA	TGCGCCAGCAGCCAAGATCTGGGAGAGGGAACGCAAGAGACCCAGTACTTC	CASSQDLGEGTQETQYF
TRBV7-3	TRBJ2-7	NA	NA	TGTGCCAGCAGCTTCCCGGGACACCCCTACGAGCAGTACTTC	CASSFPGHPYEQYF
TRBV24-1	TRBJ1-1	NA	few	TGTGCCACCCCGATTCGGACAGAGAGATTGAACACTGAAGCTTTCTTT	CATPIRTERLNTEAFF
TRBV12-5	TRBJ2-6	NA	NA	TGTGCTAGTGGTTTGGACTCGGTCTACGTCCTGACTTTC	CASGLDSVYVLTF
TRBV5-5	TRBJ2-7	NA	many	TGTGCCAGCAGCTTGGAACAACTTAACTCCTACGAGCAGTACTTC	CASSLEQLNSYEQYF
TRBV24-1	TRBJ2-7	TRBD1	NA	TGTGCCACCAGTGACCCGGGACAGGGCTCCTACGAGCAGTACTTC	CATSDPGQGSYEQYF
TRBV2	TRBJ2-7	NA	NA	TGTGCCAGCCGTAGCTCCTACGAGCAGTACTTC	CASRSSYEQYF
TRBV27	TRBJ1-1	NA	NA	TGTGCCAGCAGCCAGGACAGGAACACTGAAGCTTTCTTT	CASSQDRNTEAFF